A selection of T cell receptor beta chains follows, all from one sample in a study of shared clonotypes between healthy human individuals. This table comes from immunoSEQ multiplex PCR, and its TCRdb copy is limited to in-frame clones, with some not included. The sample includes approximately 1.4 million clones, approximately 98% of them seen just once. Sequenced: naive CD4+ T cells sorted from blood. The receptor source for this set is a man younger than 40 in good health. Both conserved end residues are part of each CDR3. The order of the fields is clone size, D gene, V gene, J gene, CDR3 protein, CDR3 DNA. The D gene is left open where the match is weak. Rows give clone size only sometimes, using once, few, many, or a class for an expanded clone.

abundance: NA
d_gene: TRBD1
v_gene: TRBV11-2
j_gene: TRBJ2-1
CDR3aa: CASSLIQGQRNNEQFF
CDR3nt: TGTGCCAGCAGCTTAATTCAGGGACAGAGGAACAATGAGCAGTTCTTC

abundance: NA
d_gene: NA
v_gene: TRBV7-7
j_gene: TRBJ2-5
CDR3aa: CASQPPRPGPDQTQYF
CDR3nt: TGTGCCAGCCAACCCCCCCGGCCAGGCCCAGACCAGACCCAGTACTTC

abundance: NA
d_gene: NA
v_gene: TRBV15
j_gene: TRBJ1-3
CDR3aa: CATSRGLTENTIYF
CDR3nt: TGTGCCACCAGCAGAGGACTGACCGAGAACACCATATATTTT

abundance: NA
d_gene: NA
v_gene: TRBV5-1
j_gene: TRBJ2-2
CDR3aa: CASSLEFNTGELFF
CDR3nt: TGCGCCAGCAGCTTGGAATTTAACACCGGGGAGCTGTTTTTT

abundance: NA
d_gene: NA
v_gene: TRBV18
j_gene: TRBJ1-5
CDR3aa: CASSPAAPTSNQPQHF
CDR3nt: TGTGCCAGCTCACCAGCGGCGCCCACTAGCAATCAGCCCCAGCATTTT

abundance: NA
d_gene: TRBD1
v_gene: TRBV5-4
j_gene: TRBJ1-5
CDR3aa: CASSLDHRGPQHF
CDR3nt: TGTGCCAGCAGCTTGGACCACAGGGGCCCCCAGCATTTT

abundance: NA
d_gene: TRBD1
v_gene: TRBV7-9
j_gene: TRBJ2-3
CDR3aa: CASSRTGAAGYF
CDR3nt: TGTGCCAGCAGCCGGACAGGGGCGGCGGGGTATTTT

abundance: NA
d_gene: NA
v_gene: TRBV28
j_gene: TRBJ1-2
CDR3aa: CASSLTRRVAYGYTF
CDR3nt: TGTGCCAGCAGTTTAACCCGTCGGGTCGCCTATGGCTACACCTTC

abundance: once
d_gene: TRBD2
v_gene: TRBV7-6
j_gene: TRBJ2-1
CDR3aa: CASSLATTSGDYNEQFF
CDR3nt: TGTGCCAGCAGCTTAGCTACGACTAGCGGGGACTACAATGAGCAGTTCTTC

abundance: NA
d_gene: NA
v_gene: TRBV7-2
j_gene: TRBJ1-4
CDR3aa: CASSIDIGEKLFF
CDR3nt: TGTGCCAGCAGTATTGACATAGGTGAAAAACTGTTTTTT

abundance: NA
d_gene: NA
v_gene: TRBV2
j_gene: TRBJ2-7
CDR3aa: CASTADSLYEQYF
CDR3nt: TGTGCCAGCACCGCGGACAGCTTATACGAGCAGTACTTC

abundance: NA
d_gene: TRBD2
v_gene: TRBV6-6
j_gene: TRBJ2-5
CDR3aa: CASSDGGETQYF
CDR3nt: TGTGCCAGCAGTGACGGGGGGGAGACCCAGTACTTC

abundance: NA
d_gene: NA
v_gene: TRBV9
j_gene: TRBJ1-3
CDR3aa: CASSVDSTGNTIYF
CDR3nt: TGTGCCAGCAGCGTCGACTCGACTGGAAACACCATATATTTT

abundance: NA
d_gene: TRBD2
v_gene: TRBV5-1
j_gene: TRBJ2-1
CDR3aa: CASSLTSGNPNEQFF
CDR3nt: TGCGCCAGCAGCTTGACTAGCGGAAACCCTAATGAGCAGTTCTTC

abundance: NA
d_gene: NA
v_gene: TRBV5-6
j_gene: TRBJ2-7
CDR3aa: CASRPTGRPAEQYF
CDR3nt: TGTGCCAGCAGGCCCACCGGACGGCCAGCCGAGCAGTACTTC

abundance: NA
d_gene: NA
v_gene: TRBV2
j_gene: TRBJ2-7
CDR3aa: CASAQGRAGDEQYF
CDR3nt: TGTGCCAGCGCCCAGGGCCGGGCAGGGGACGAGCAGTACTTC